This TCR beta chain was obtained from a study of blood T cell repertoires in COVID-19. Germline-derived CDR1 and CDR2 are MDHEN and SYDVKM. This CDR3 spans 14 amino acids. Losses at the gene ends were 10 bases for V and 4 bases for J; bases not matched to a gene: 12. Produced via immunoSEQ multiplex PCR; TCRdb's table is partial and in-frame only. The sample carries roughly 150,000 clones, 60% to 85% recorded once. This chain links TRBV28 with TRBJ2-7; 8 bases agree with TRBD1. The source is a woman aged 55-70 years with COVID-19, enrolled during active disease. Sequencing was done on a sample of peripheral blood. CDR3 DNA: TGTGCCACCCGAAGAGGACAGGGTAGTTACGAGCAGTACTTC. It translates to CATRRGQGSYEQYF. The entire variable domain, with the rest obtained from reference TRBV28 and TRBJ2-7, is as follows: DVKVTQSSRYLVKRTGEKVFLECVQDMDHENMFWYRQDPGLGLRLIYFSYDVKMKEKGDIPEGYSVSREKKERFSLILESASTNQTSMYLCATRRGQGSYEQYFGPGTRLTVT.